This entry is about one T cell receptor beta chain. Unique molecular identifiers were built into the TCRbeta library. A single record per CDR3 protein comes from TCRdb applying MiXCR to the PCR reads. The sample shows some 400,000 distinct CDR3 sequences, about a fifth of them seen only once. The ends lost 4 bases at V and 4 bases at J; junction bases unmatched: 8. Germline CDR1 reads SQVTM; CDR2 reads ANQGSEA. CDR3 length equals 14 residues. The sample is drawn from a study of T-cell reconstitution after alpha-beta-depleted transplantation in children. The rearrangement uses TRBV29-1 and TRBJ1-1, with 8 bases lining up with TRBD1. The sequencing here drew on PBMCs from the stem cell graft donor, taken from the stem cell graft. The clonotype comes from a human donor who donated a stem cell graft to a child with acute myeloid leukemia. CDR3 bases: TGCAGCGTTGCCCGACAGGGGTTGATCACTGAAGCTTTCTTT. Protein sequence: CSVARQGLITEAFF. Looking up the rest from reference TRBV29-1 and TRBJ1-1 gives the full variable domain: SAVISQKPSRDICQRGTSLTIQCQVDSQVTMMFWYRQQPGQSLTLIATANQGSEATYESGFVIDKFPISRPNLTFSTLTVSNMSPEDSSIYLCSVARQGLITEAFFGQGTRLTVV.